This TCR beta chain was recovered during a study of T cells after yellow fever vaccination (dated by TCRdb to the late 2010s). Background on the whole study: The SMART-Seq v4 Ultra Low Input RNA kit was used to prepare libraries from fractions with low cell numbers. The cohort comprised two healthy male donors, one aged 18 to 30 and one aged 30 to 39 years. Blood was drawn at multiple timepoints before and after primary and secondary immunization, with bulk PBMC replicates and cell subsets isolated. To follow T-cell clones before and after both primary and booster YFV17D yellow fever vaccination, bulk TCR alpha and beta repertoires underwent longitudinal sequencing.

This specimen's treatment or condition label, interpreted: live attenuated yellow fever vaccine strain. Two biological replicates of bulk PBMCs were collected at each blood-draw timepoint. A standard Ficoll-Paque protocol was used to isolate PBMCs from peripheral blood. TriZol was used to extract RNA from bulk PBMCs, from CD4 and CD8 fractions, and from dextramer-positive and dextramer-negative fractions. TCR cDNA was synthesized by 5'RACE template switching, through which a universal primer site and unique molecular identifiers were introduced. Priming for cDNA synthesis came from both the TCR alpha and TCR beta constant segments. Libraries were amplified in two PCR steps, with sample barcodes and sequencing adapters added in the second step. Sequencing of libraries was done on Illumina HiSeq 2500 (2x100 bp) or NovaSeq (2x150 bp). The authors' analysis ran thus. Reads were demultiplexed and collapsed into UMI consensus sequences with MIGEC, and V(D)J alignment was performed with MiXCR. Using edgeR on replicate PBMC samples, clonotypes were called vaccine-responding if FDR was below 0.01 and the log2 fold change was above 5 up to day 15. Each bulk clonotype was labeled CD4 or CD8 based on which sequenced repertoire, CD4 or CD8, contained the clonotype at higher abundance. The public reads were reanalyzed by TCRdb: fastp trimming at Q25, MiXCR alignment, in-frame beta chains only. Identical CDR3 protein sequences are pooled into one entry, listed with their most common genes and DNA. The V and J calls come from TCRdb's annotation, not from the publication. Recorded for this sample are around 310,000 distinct CDR3 sequences; 7.5% to 9% of them occurred a single time. The ten largest clonotypes hold approximately 19% of the sample.

Points the paper makes about the study in general: Because abundant contaminating clonotypes from the bulk population could be contained in FACS-sorted repertoires, computational filtering was required. After the booster, most of the clones that had expanded following primary vaccination were detected again (just under 97% of CD4 and around 87% of CD8), which suggests that memory was broadly maintained. The secondary T-cell response was found to be weaker but faster than the primary response, with a peak reached on day 5 rather than on day 15. The study included only two donors, which limits how far the findings can be generalized. A small fraction of clonotypes showed up in both the CD4 and CD8 compartments, probably as a result of convergent recombination.

A word on this clonotype: No cognate antigen has been identified for it. Base-call qualities are not available, and no considerably larger clone is one nucleotide away.

The CDR3 runs 13 residues from the cysteine to the phenylalanine. The CDR3 DNA has 39 bases and is translated from base 1. CDR1 and CDR2, looked up from the germline V gene, are SGHTA and FQGTGA. Trimming removed 5 bases from V and 6 bases from J; the gene matches leave 4 bases unexplained. The sequencing used PBMCs, collected on the day of the first yellow fever vaccination. The TCR comes from a man in his late teens or twenties who received the YFV17D yellow fever vaccine. The sequence joins TRBV7-3 to TRBJ2-3, with TRBD1 identical over 8 junction bases. Read as DNA, the sequence is TGTGCCAGCAGCACACAGGGGGTGGATACGCAGTATTTT. This is translated as CASSTQGVDTQYF.